These 16 T cell receptor beta chains were sequenced from one sample in a study of blood T cell repertoires in COVID-19. Clones were read by immunoSEQ multiplex PCR, and TCRdb kept only the in-frame ones, dropping some. The sample lists over 100,000 clones, 75% to 90% occurring once. Sequencing was performed on peripheral blood. Receptors were obtained from a man aged 50 to 59 with active COVID-19.

This chain connects TRBV6-1 to TRBJ1-2; a weak D match, TRBD1 (5 bases). Trimming removed 0 bases at V and 4 bases at J, with 15 bases between. Looked up from germline, CDR1 is MNHNS and CDR2 is SASEGT. This CDR3 has 16 residues. The CDR3 spells CASSEAWGTVAYGYTF. CDR3 coding DNA: TGTGCCAGCAGTGAAGCGTGGGGCACGGTCGCCTATGGCTACACCTTC.

J is TRBJ2-5 and V is TRBV12-3 or TRBV12-4; 8 bases map to TRBD2. This CDR3 region has 13 residues. V trimming: 3 bases; J trimming: 5 bases; junction bases outside the gene matches: 2. CDR3 loop: CASSLRGVETQYF. CDR3 bases: TGTGCCAGCAGTTTGCGGGGGGTCGAGACCCAGTACTTC.

The chain carries TRBV19 and TRBJ1-1; D remains unclear. V lost 7 bases, J lost 5 bases, and 17 bases lay in between. Germline CDR1 LNHDA, CDR2 SQIVND (reference sequence). The CDR3 contains 14 residues. The CDR3 protein is CASTPMIGGTEAFF. The CDR3 region has the DNA TGTGCCAGTACCCCTATGATAGGAGGGACTGAAGCTTTCTTT.

The gene calls are TRBV11-3 and TRBJ2-7, with 8 bases identical to TRBD1. Losses at the gene ends were 3 bases for V and 3 bases for J; bases not matched to a gene: 1. CDR3 length: 13 residues. Germline V gene lookup returns CDR1 SGHNT and CDR2 YENEEA. As DNA, the CDR3 is TGTGCCAGCAGCTTGGGACAGGACTACGAGCAGTACTTC. This gives the protein CASSLGQDYEQYF.

This clone has a handful of counts. The V gene is TRBV19, the J gene TRBJ2-3; possibly TRBD2 for D (6 bases). Germline CDR1 is LNHDA and CDR2 is SQIVND (reference sequence). The ends were cut back, 7 bases at V and 2 bases at J, with 19 bases in the middle. The CDR3 length is 16 residues. The CDR3 sequence is CASTPRPGTDTDTQYF. The CDR3 bases are TGTGCCAGTACCCCCCGGCCCGGGACTGACACAGATACGCAGTATTTT. The variable domain in full, with the rest retrieved from reference TRBV19 and TRBJ2-3, is DGGITQSPKYLFRKEGQNVTLSCEQNLNHDAMYWYRQDPGQGLRLIYYSQIVNDFQKGDIAEGYSVSREKKESFPLTVTSAQKNPTAFYLCASTPRPGTDTDTQYFGPGTRLTVL.

The gene calls are TRBV11-2 and TRBJ2-2; 8 bases are shared with TRBD2. Germline-derived CDR1 and CDR2 are SGHAT and FQNNGV. The length of the CDR3 is 16 residues. The trim removed 2 bases at V and 2 bases at J, leaving 4 bases unmatched. The CDR3 nucleotides are TGTGCCAGCAGCTTACGGGGGGGCCCTAACACCGGGGAGCTGTTTTTT. As protein: CASSLRGGPNTGELFF.

This sequence joins TRBV18 and TRBJ2-3; 9 nucleotides line up with TRBD1. The V segment lost 3 bases and the J segment 3 bases; nucleotides outside the gene matches: 7. Germline V lookup: CDR1 KGHSH, CDR2 LQKENI. This CDR3 contains 16 residues. The CDR3 bases are TGTGCCAGCTCACCCACCGGGACAGGGAGGACAGATACGCAGTATTTT. Amino acids: CASSPTGTGRTDTQYF.

This chain connects TRBV11-2 to TRBJ2-1; no clear D. CDR1 SGHAT and CDR2 FQNNGV come from the germline V gene. V was clipped by 4 bases and J by 2 bases, with 15 bases between them. This CDR3 spans 16 amino acids. In DNA form, the CDR3 reads TGTGCCAGCAGCTCGAGTCCCCGACTGACCTACAATGAGCAGTTCTTC. It translates to CASSSSPRLTYNEQFF.

V and J are TRBV25-1 and TRBJ2-5; TRBD2 matches at 9 bases. Germline-derived CDR1 and CDR2 are MGHDK and SYGVNS. This CDR3 has 16 amino acids. V shed 6 bases and J 3 bases; nucleotides not matched to a gene: 11. The CDR3: CASSPLGRGGKETQYF. CDR3 bases: TGTGCCAGCAGCCCGCTTGGGCGGGGGGGAAAAGAGACCCAGTACTTC.

The rearrangement uses TRBV21-1 and TRBJ1-1. TRBV21-1 is given as a pseudogene. The CDR3 contains 15 residues. The CDR3 is CASSKAKAANTEAFF. As DNA, the CDR3 is TGTGCCAGCAGCAAAGCCAAAGCCGCGAACACTGAAGCTTTCTTT.

The chain couples TRBV5-4 to TRBJ2-5; unclear D gene. Trimming pared 0 bases from V and 2 bases from J, leaving 5 bases between. In germline, CDR1 is SGHNT, CDR2 YYREEE (reference sequence). The CDR3 length is 13 residues. CDR3 nucleotide sequence: TGTGCCAGCAGCTTGGTGGCACAAGAGACCCAGTACTTC. Amino acid sequence: CASSLVAQETQYF.

The chain is built from TRBV19 and TRBJ2-7; a weak D match, TRBD2 (6 bases). V shed 3 bases and J shed 0 bases, with 15 bases lying between them. This CDR3 comprises 16 residues. Germline CDR1 is LNHDA and CDR2 is SQIVND (reference sequence). Here the CDR3 DNA reads TGTGCCAGTAGTATTTTTCCGCGGGAAAACTCCTACGAGCAGTACTTC. Translation: CASSIFPRENSYEQYF.

The genes are TRBV3-1 (or the pseudogene TRBV3-2) and TRBJ2-6; TRBD2 might be the D (5 bases). V was clipped by 6 bases and J by 8 bases, with 8 bases between them. The CDR3 has 12 residues. Germline CDR1 LGHDT, CDR2 YNNKEL (reference sequence). The CDR3 reads CASRRASNVLTF. DNA for the CDR3: TGTGCCAGCAGGCGGGCTTCCAACGTCCTGACTTTC.

The table lists this clone with a few counts. The chain carries TRBV28 and TRBJ1-2; 9 nucleotides line up with TRBD1. CDR3 length equals 15 residues. The V gene end was trimmed by 4 bases and the J gene end by 5 bases; junction bases not matched to a gene: 8. Germline CDR1 MDHEN, CDR2 SYDVKM. The CDR3 loop is CASSSQGAQNYGYTF. In nucleotides, the CDR3 is TGTGCCAGCAGTTCACAGGGGGCGCAAAATTATGGCTACACCTTC.

The chain has TRBV5-5 and TRBJ1-1; D is ambiguous. Germline V gives CDR1 SGHKS, CDR2 YYEKEE (reference sequence). The CDR3 contains 13 residues. Trimming stripped 2 bases from V and 0 bases from J, with 5 bases between. The CDR3 region is CASSFSVNTEAFF. CDR3 nucleotides: TGTGCCAGCAGCTTCTCGGTGAACACTGAAGCTTTCTTT.

The chain employs TRBV6-2 or TRBV6-3 and TRBJ2-5; 9 bases map to TRBD2. The CDR3 totals 15 residues. V trimming: 2 bases; J trimming: 3 bases; junction bases outside the gene matches: 4. CDR1 and CDR2 from the germline V gene are MNHEY and SVGEGT. CDR3 in amino acids: CASSYPPSGEETQYF. Here the CDR3 DNA reads TGTGCCAGCAGTTACCCCCCTAGCGGGGAAGAGACCCAGTACTTC.